This TCR beta chain was found in a study of early T cells in non-severe SARS-CoV-2 infection. Study-wide findings and caveats: Matching results from VDJdb favored anti-spike CD8 responses, leaving private and CD4 specificities undetected.

This CDR3 has 15 amino acids. Germline V gene data show CDR1 as ENHRY and CDR2 as SYGVKD. V was clipped by 4 bases and J by 4 bases, with 14 bases between them. The table lists this clonotype with a few counts. The antigen is not known. Tagging with unique molecular identifiers was applied to individual cDNA molecules. MiXCR, applied by TCRdb to the 5' RACE reads, yields one record per CDR3 protein. The table shows over 85,000 distinct CDR3 sequences, with around 12% occurring only once. This receptor was identified in an adult who was a healthcare worker with PCR-confirmed SARS-CoV-2 infection or an uninfected control (not recorded which). This chain links TRBV10-3 with TRBJ2-1; D is perhaps TRBD2 (7 bases). The sequenced sample was whole blood, obtained at baseline. The CDR3 spells CAISVGGGLYNEQFF. CDR3 bases: TGTGCCATCAGTGTGGGCGGGGGCCTTTACAATGAGCAGTTCTTC.